The rows below give T cell receptor beta chains drawn from one sample of a study of T-cell reconstitution after alpha-beta-depleted transplantation in children. TCRdb re-called the PCR reads through MiXCR, storing one row per CDR3 protein. The repertoire holds about 300,000 distinct CDR3 sequences, around a tenth seen once, with over 6% in the top ten. This specimen was PBMCs, taken before TCRalphabeta/CD19-depleted stem cell transplant. The receptors shown here come from a boy less than two years old with acute myeloid leukemia, due to receive a stem cell transplant. Each CDR3 is given with its conserved first and last residue. Fields, in order: J gene, clone size, D gene, V gene, CDR3 DNA, CDR3 protein. A D gene is named only where the DNA matches it firmly. A row's size may be missing; if present it is once, few, many or a size class.

j_gene: TRBJ2-5
abundance: many
d_gene: TRBD2
v_gene: TRBV14
CDR3nt: TGTGCCAGCAGCCAAGAGGCGGGAGCGGTGGAGACCCAGTACTTC
CDR3aa: CASSQEAGAVETQYF

j_gene: TRBJ1-4
abundance: -
d_gene: TRBD1
v_gene: TRBV7-9
CDR3nt: TGTGCCAGCAGCTTAGCGAAGGGGGCTACTAATGGAAAACTGTTTTTT
CDR3aa: CASSLAKGATNGKLFF

j_gene: TRBJ2-5
abundance: few
d_gene: -
v_gene: TRBV28
CDR3nt: TGTGCCAGCAGTTTCTATAGCCAAGAGACCCAGTACTTC
CDR3aa: CASSFYSQETQYF

j_gene: TRBJ1-3
abundance: many
d_gene: TRBD1
v_gene: TRBV7-2
CDR3nt: TGTGCCAGCAGCTTAGCAACAGGGGGTGGAAACACCATATATTTT
CDR3aa: CASSLATGGGNTIYF

j_gene: TRBJ2-7
abundance: -
d_gene: TRBD2
v_gene: TRBV12-3/TRBV12-4
CDR3nt: TGTGCCAGCAGTTCGGGGGGGCAGTACGAGCAGTACTTC
CDR3aa: CASSSGGQYEQYF

j_gene: TRBJ2-7
abundance: -
d_gene: TRBD1
v_gene: TRBV5-1
CDR3nt: TGCGCCAGCAGCTACCCCGGGACAGGCTACGAGCAGTACTTC
CDR3aa: CASSYPGTGYEQYF

j_gene: TRBJ1-1
abundance: many
d_gene: -
v_gene: TRBV9
CDR3nt: TGTGCCAGCAGCGGGGGGGGGGAGATGAACACTGAAGCTTTCTTT
CDR3aa: CASSGGGEMNTEAFF

j_gene: TRBJ2-3
abundance: many
d_gene: -
v_gene: TRBV4-2
CDR3nt: TGTGCCAGCAGCCAAGATAGACCCCCTAGCACAGATACGCAGTATTTT
CDR3aa: CASSQDRPPSTDTQYF

j_gene: TRBJ2-5
abundance: many
d_gene: TRBD1
v_gene: TRBV27
CDR3nt: TGTGCCAGCAGTCCCCAAGTCGGCAGGGGGCAAGAGACCCAGTACTTC
CDR3aa: CASSPQVGRGQETQYF

j_gene: TRBJ1-1
abundance: few
d_gene: TRBD1
v_gene: TRBV6-5
CDR3nt: TGTGCCAGCAGTTACGACAGGGATAACACTGAAGCTTTCTTT
CDR3aa: CASSYDRDNTEAFF

j_gene: TRBJ2-5
abundance: many
d_gene: -
v_gene: TRBV4-3
CDR3nt: TGCGCCAGCAGCCAAGGTCGGGGCGGCGAAGAGACCCAGTACTTC
CDR3aa: CASSQGRGGEETQYF

j_gene: TRBJ2-1
abundance: many
d_gene: -
v_gene: TRBV7-9
CDR3nt: TGTGCCAGCACCTGGAGGGCCGATGAGCAGTTCTTC
CDR3aa: CASTWRADEQFF

j_gene: TRBJ2-5
abundance: many
d_gene: -
v_gene: TRBV28
CDR3nt: TGTGCCAGCAGTTTAGGGCAGCTACCCCAAGAGACCCAGTACTTC
CDR3aa: CASSLGQLPQETQYF

j_gene: TRBJ2-7
abundance: -
d_gene: -
v_gene: TRBV29-1
CDR3nt: TGCAGCGTTAGTAACTCCTACGAGCAGTACTTC
CDR3aa: CSVSNSYEQYF

j_gene: TRBJ1-2
abundance: many
d_gene: TRBD1
v_gene: TRBV4-2
CDR3nt: TGTGCCAGCAGCCAAGATCGGAACAGGGGGAACTATGGCTACACCTTC
CDR3aa: CASSQDRNRGNYGYTF

j_gene: TRBJ2-7
abundance: few
d_gene: -
v_gene: TRBV7-9
CDR3nt: TGTGCCAGCAGCTACCGGGACCTCTCCTACGAGCAGTACTTC
CDR3aa: CASSYRDLSYEQYF

j_gene: TRBJ2-7
abundance: many
d_gene: TRBD1
v_gene: TRBV6-1
CDR3nt: TGTGCCAGCAGGTGGACAGGGGCGGGGGACGAGCAGTACTTC
CDR3aa: CASRWTGAGDEQYF

j_gene: TRBJ2-2
abundance: many
d_gene: -
v_gene: TRBV12-3/TRBV12-4
CDR3nt: TGTGCCAGCAGCCCGGGGGACCCTACGAACACCGGGGAGCTGTTTTTT
CDR3aa: CASSPGDPTNTGELFF

j_gene: TRBJ1-1
abundance: many
d_gene: TRBD1
v_gene: TRBV28
CDR3nt: TGTGCCACCCTCCGGGACAGGCGGACTGAAGCTTTCTTT
CDR3aa: CATLRDRRTEAFF

j_gene: TRBJ2-1
abundance: -
d_gene: -
v_gene: TRBV4-3
CDR3nt: TGCGCCAGCAGCCCCGCCCCCTCCTACAATGAGCAGTTCTTC
CDR3aa: CASSPAPSYNEQFF

j_gene: TRBJ2-1
abundance: few
d_gene: -
v_gene: TRBV15
CDR3nt: TGTGCCACCAGCAGAGTCGGGGCAGGCCGCTCCTACAATGAGCAGTTCTTC
CDR3aa: CATSRVGAGRSYNEQFF

j_gene: TRBJ1-2
abundance: many
d_gene: -
v_gene: TRBV28
CDR3nt: TGTGCCAGCAGTGTAAGGGGGTTCGGGGGCTACACCTTC
CDR3aa: CASSVRGFGGYTF

j_gene: TRBJ2-7
abundance: few
d_gene: -
v_gene: TRBV27
CDR3nt: TGTGCCAGCAGTTGGGTAGCGTTGGACCACGAGCAGTACTTC
CDR3aa: CASSWVALDHEQYF

j_gene: TRBJ2-3
abundance: few
d_gene: TRBD2
v_gene: TRBV2
CDR3nt: TGTGCCAGCGTTCTAGCGGGGGGTAGAGATACGCAGTATTTT
CDR3aa: CASVLAGGRDTQYF

j_gene: TRBJ2-2
abundance: many
d_gene: TRBD2
v_gene: TRBV5-1
CDR3nt: TGCGCCAGCAGCCCGCCGGGACTAGCGGGGCCCACCGGGGAGCTGTTTTTT
CDR3aa: CASSPPGLAGPTGELFF

j_gene: TRBJ1-4
abundance: many
d_gene: -
v_gene: TRBV29-1
CDR3nt: TGCAGCGTTAAAGGGAGGGCTAATGAAAAACTGTTTTTT
CDR3aa: CSVKGRANEKLFF

j_gene: TRBJ1-1
abundance: many
d_gene: -
v_gene: TRBV7-6
CDR3nt: TGTGCCAGCAGCTTAGCGGCTCTCATCTCCATGAACACTGAAGCTTTCTTT
CDR3aa: CASSLAALISMNTEAFF

j_gene: TRBJ2-7
abundance: many
d_gene: -
v_gene: TRBV7-2
CDR3nt: TGTGCCAGCAGCACAAGACAGTCCTACGAGCAGTACTTC
CDR3aa: CASSTRQSYEQYF

j_gene: TRBJ2-3
abundance: many
d_gene: TRBD2
v_gene: TRBV6-5
CDR3nt: TGTGCCAGCAGTTACTTCGGCGGGGGGGGCACAGATACGCAGTATTTT
CDR3aa: CASSYFGGGGTDTQYF

j_gene: TRBJ2-7
abundance: many
d_gene: -
v_gene: TRBV4-2
CDR3nt: TGTGCCAGCAGCCAACTTCACCGGGACGGAGCCTACGAGCAGTACTTC
CDR3aa: CASSQLHRDGAYEQYF

j_gene: TRBJ2-5
abundance: -
d_gene: TRBD2
v_gene: TRBV15
CDR3nt: TGTGCCACCAGCAGAGGAAAGGGACTAGCGGGAGGTCGGGAGGAGACCCAGTACTTC
CDR3aa: CATSRGKGLAGGREETQYF

j_gene: TRBJ2-7
abundance: many
d_gene: -
v_gene: TRBV7-9
CDR3nt: TGTGCCAGCAGCTTAGGTGCGGGTCTCTCCTACGAGCAGTACTTC
CDR3aa: CASSLGAGLSYEQYF

j_gene: TRBJ1-2
abundance: many
d_gene: TRBD1
v_gene: TRBV7-2
CDR3nt: TGTGCCAGCAGCCGGGACAGCCTCTATGGCTACACCTTC
CDR3aa: CASSRDSLYGYTF

j_gene: TRBJ2-1
abundance: many
d_gene: -
v_gene: TRBV6-1
CDR3nt: TGTGCCAGCGCGGAGTTCGGGCGGGCGGCACAGGATGAGCAGTTCTTC
CDR3aa: CASAEFGRAAQDEQFF

j_gene: TRBJ2-5
abundance: many
d_gene: -
v_gene: TRBV20-1
CDR3nt: TGCAGTGCTAGAGTTCCTTGGGGGCCGGACTCTCAAGAGACCCAGTACTTC
CDR3aa: CSARVPWGPDSQETQYF

j_gene: TRBJ2-7
abundance: many
d_gene: -
v_gene: TRBV11-2
CDR3nt: TGTGCCAGCAGCGCCGGGACAACCTACGAGCAGTACTTC
CDR3aa: CASSAGTTYEQYF

j_gene: TRBJ2-1
abundance: many
d_gene: -
v_gene: TRBV29-1
CDR3nt: TGCAGCGCATTGGTGTCCGCCAATGAGCAGTTCTTC
CDR3aa: CSALVSANEQFF

j_gene: TRBJ1-6
abundance: many
d_gene: -
v_gene: TRBV6-6
CDR3nt: TGTGCCAGCACCGACTATAATTCACCCCTCCACTTT
CDR3aa: CASTDYNSPLHF

j_gene: TRBJ1-3
abundance: few
d_gene: TRBD1
v_gene: TRBV12-3/TRBV12-4
CDR3nt: TGTGCCAGCAGTCTTTTACGGGCGGACAGGGTTGGAAACACCATATATTTT
CDR3aa: CASSLLRADRVGNTIYF

j_gene: TRBJ1-5
abundance: many
d_gene: TRBD1
v_gene: TRBV28
CDR3nt: TGTGCCAGCAGTCCCAGGGGGGGGACGTGGAATCAGCCCCAGCATTTT
CDR3aa: CASSPRGGTWNQPQHF

j_gene: TRBJ2-2
abundance: many
d_gene: TRBD1
v_gene: TRBV5-6
CDR3nt: TGTGCCAGCACCCCTTGGATTGGACAGGTGAAGACCGGGGAGCTGTTTTTT
CDR3aa: CASTPWIGQVKTGELFF

j_gene: TRBJ2-1
abundance: many
d_gene: -
v_gene: TRBV4-2
CDR3nt: TGTGCCAGCAGCCAAAGCCTTATATCCTACAATGAGCAGTTCTTC
CDR3aa: CASSQSLISYNEQFF

j_gene: TRBJ2-6
abundance: many
d_gene: -
v_gene: TRBV23-1
CDR3nt: TGCGCCAGCAGTCAAACCGACGAATCTGGGGCCAACGTCCTGACTTTC
CDR3aa: CASSQTDESGANVLTF

j_gene: TRBJ2-1
abundance: many
d_gene: -
v_gene: TRBV24-1
CDR3nt: TGTGCCACCAGTGACCGTGTAGGGGCCTCCTACAATGAGCAGTTCTTC
CDR3aa: CATSDRVGASYNEQFF

j_gene: TRBJ2-1
abundance: few
d_gene: -
v_gene: TRBV6-2/TRBV6-3
CDR3nt: TGTGCCAGCAGTTACTCGGGTAGGAGCTCCTACAATGAGCAGTTCTTC
CDR3aa: CASSYSGRSSYNEQFF

j_gene: TRBJ1-6
abundance: -
d_gene: -
v_gene: TRBV12-3/TRBV12-4
CDR3nt: TGTGCCAGCAGCTTCCTAGGGAGCTTCAATTCACCCCTCCACTTT
CDR3aa: CASSFLGSFNSPLHF

j_gene: TRBJ1-1
abundance: many
d_gene: -
v_gene: TRBV3-1
CDR3nt: TGTGCCAGCAGCCAGTCCGGGGTAACCACTGAAGCTTTCTTT
CDR3aa: CASSQSGVTTEAFF

j_gene: TRBJ2-2
abundance: many
d_gene: TRBD2
v_gene: TRBV6-5
CDR3nt: TGTGCCAGCAGTTACTCGAGACTAGCGGGGAACACCGGGGAGCTGTTTTTT
CDR3aa: CASSYSRLAGNTGELFF

j_gene: TRBJ2-7
abundance: -
d_gene: TRBD2
v_gene: TRBV7-9
CDR3nt: TGTGCCAGCAGCCCTTGGACCAGCGGGAACTACGAGCAGTACTTC
CDR3aa: CASSPWTSGNYEQYF

j_gene: TRBJ2-5
abundance: -
d_gene: -
v_gene: TRBV6-5
CDR3nt: TGTGCCAGCAGTTACTCCGGAGTGCAGAGCCAAGAGACCCAGTACTTC
CDR3aa: CASSYSGVQSQETQYF

j_gene: TRBJ2-5
abundance: medium-sized
d_gene: TRBD2
v_gene: TRBV5-6
CDR3nt: TGTGCCAGCAGCTTGGATTCCCTAGCGGGGGGGCGGCAAGAGACCCAGTACTTC
CDR3aa: CASSLDSLAGGRQETQYF